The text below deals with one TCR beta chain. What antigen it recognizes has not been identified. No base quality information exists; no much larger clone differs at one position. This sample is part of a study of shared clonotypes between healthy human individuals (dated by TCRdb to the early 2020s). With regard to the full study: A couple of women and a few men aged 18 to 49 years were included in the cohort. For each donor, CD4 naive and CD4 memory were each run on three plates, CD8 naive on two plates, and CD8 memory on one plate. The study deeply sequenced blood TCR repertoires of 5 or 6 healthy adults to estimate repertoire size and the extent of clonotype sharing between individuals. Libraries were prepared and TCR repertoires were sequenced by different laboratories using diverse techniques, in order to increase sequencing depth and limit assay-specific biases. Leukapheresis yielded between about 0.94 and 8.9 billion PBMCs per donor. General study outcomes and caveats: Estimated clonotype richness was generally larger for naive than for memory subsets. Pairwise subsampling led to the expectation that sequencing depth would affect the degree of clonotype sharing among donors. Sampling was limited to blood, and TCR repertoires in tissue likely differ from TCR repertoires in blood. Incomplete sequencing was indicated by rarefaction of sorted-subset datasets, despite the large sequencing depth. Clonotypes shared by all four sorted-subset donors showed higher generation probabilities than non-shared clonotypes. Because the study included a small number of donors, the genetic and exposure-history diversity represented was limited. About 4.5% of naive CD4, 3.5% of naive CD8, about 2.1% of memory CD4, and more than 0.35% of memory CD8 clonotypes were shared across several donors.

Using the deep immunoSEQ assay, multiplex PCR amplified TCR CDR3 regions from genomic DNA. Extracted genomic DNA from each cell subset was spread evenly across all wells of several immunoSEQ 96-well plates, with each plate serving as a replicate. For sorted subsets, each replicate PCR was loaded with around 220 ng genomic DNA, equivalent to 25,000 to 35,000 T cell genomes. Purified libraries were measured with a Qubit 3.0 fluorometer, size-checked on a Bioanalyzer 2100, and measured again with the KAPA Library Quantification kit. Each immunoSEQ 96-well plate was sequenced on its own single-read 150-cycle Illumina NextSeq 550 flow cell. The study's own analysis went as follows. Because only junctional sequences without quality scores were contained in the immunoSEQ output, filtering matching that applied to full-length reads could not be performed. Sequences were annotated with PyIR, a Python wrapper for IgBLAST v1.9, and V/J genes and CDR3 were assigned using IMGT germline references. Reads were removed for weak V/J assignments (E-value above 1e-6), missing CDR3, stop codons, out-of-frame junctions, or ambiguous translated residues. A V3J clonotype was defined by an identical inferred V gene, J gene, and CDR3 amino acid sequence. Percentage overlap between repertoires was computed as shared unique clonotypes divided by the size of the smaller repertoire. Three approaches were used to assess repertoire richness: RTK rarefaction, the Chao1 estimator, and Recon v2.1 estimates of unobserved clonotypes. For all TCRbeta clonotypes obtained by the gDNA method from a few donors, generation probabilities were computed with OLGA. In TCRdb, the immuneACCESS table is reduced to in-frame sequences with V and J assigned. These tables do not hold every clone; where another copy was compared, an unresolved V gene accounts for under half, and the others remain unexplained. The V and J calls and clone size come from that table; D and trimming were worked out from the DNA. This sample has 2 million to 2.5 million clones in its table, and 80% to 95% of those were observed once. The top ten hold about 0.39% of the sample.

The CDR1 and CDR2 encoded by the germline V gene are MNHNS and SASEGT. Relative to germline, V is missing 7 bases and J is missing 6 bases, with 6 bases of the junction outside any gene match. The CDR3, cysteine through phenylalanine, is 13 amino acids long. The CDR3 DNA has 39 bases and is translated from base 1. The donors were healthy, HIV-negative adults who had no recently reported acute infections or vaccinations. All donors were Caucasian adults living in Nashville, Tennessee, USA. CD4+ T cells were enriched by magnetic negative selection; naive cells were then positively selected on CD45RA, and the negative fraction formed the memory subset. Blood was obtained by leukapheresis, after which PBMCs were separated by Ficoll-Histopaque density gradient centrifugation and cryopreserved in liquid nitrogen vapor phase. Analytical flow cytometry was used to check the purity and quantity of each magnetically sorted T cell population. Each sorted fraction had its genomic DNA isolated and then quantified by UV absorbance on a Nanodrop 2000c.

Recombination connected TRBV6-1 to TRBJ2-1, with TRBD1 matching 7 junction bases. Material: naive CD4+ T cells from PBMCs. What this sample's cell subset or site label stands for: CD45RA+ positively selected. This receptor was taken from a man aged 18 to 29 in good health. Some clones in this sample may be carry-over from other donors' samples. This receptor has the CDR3 CASTPGQPNEQFF. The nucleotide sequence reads TGTGCCAGCACCCCGGGACAGCCCAATGAGCAGTTCTTC.